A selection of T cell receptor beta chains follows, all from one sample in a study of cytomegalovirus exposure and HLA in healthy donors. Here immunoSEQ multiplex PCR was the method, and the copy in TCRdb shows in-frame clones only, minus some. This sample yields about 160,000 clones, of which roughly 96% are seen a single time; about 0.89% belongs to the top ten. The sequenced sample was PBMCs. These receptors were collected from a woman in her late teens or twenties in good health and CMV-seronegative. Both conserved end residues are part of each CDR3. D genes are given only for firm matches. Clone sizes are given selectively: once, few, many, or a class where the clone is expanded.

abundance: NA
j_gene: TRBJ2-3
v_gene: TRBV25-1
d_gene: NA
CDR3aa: CASRGDFADTQYF
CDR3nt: TGTGCCAGCAGAGGGGACTTCGCGGATACGCAGTATTTT

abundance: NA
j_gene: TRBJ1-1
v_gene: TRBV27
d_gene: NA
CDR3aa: CASSSAGLQAFF
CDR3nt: TGTGCCAGCAGTTCGGCAGGGCTTCAAGCTTTCTTT

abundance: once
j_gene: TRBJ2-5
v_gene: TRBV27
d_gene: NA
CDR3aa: CASSLLGAGGETQYF
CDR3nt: TGTGCCAGCAGTTTATTGGGCGCTGGTGGAGAGACCCAGTACTTC

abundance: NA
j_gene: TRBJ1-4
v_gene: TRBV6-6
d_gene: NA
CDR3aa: CASSSEAEKLFF
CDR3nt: TGTGCCAGCAGTTCGGAGGCTGAAAAACTGTTTTTT

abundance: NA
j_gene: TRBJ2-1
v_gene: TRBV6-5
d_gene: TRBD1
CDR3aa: CASSYPGQPNEQFF
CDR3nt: TGTGCCAGCAGTTACCCGGGACAGCCCAATGAGCAGTTCTTC

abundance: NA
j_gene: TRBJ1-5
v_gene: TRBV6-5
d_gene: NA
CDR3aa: CASSYVGGSPQPQHF
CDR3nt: TGTGCCAGCAGTTACGTGGGGGGGTCCCCTCAGCCCCAGCATTTT

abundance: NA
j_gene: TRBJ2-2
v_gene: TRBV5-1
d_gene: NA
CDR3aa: CASSGGTNTGELFF
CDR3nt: TGCGCCAGCAGCGGGGGGACCAACACCGGGGAGCTGTTTTTT

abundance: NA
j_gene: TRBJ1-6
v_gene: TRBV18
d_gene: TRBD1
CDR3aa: CASSRDSINSPLHF
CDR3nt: TGTGCCAGCTCACGGGACAGCATTAATTCACCCCTCCACTTT

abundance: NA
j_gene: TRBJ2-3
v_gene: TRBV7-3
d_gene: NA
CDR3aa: CASSSQGTGTDTQYF
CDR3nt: TGTGCCAGCAGCTCACAGGGGACTGGCACAGATACGCAGTATTTT

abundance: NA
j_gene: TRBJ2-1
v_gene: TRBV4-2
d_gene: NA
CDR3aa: CASSQVRDTHNEQFF
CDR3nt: TGTGCCAGCAGCCAAGTTCGGGACACCCACAATGAGCAGTTCTTC

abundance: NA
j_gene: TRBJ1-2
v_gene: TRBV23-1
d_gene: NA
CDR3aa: CASSPPASFNYGYTF
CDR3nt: TGCGCCAGCAGTCCCCCCGCGTCCTTTAACTATGGCTACACCTTC

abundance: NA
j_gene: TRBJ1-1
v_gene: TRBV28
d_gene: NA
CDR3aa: CASSTIGGAGSPEAFF
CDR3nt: TGTGCCAGCAGTACCATAGGGGGGGCAGGGAGCCCTGAAGCTTTCTTT

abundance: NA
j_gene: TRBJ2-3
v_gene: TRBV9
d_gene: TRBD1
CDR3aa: CASSSRTGSTDTQYF
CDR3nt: TGTGCCAGCAGCTCTCGGACAGGATCCACAGATACGCAGTATTTT

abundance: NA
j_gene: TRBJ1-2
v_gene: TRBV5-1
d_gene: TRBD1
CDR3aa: CASSLQGRSGYTF
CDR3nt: TGCGCCAGCAGCTTACAGGGGAGGTCTGGCTACACCTTC

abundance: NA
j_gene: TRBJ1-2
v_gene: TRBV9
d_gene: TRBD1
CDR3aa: CASSAYTGTDGYTF
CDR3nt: TGTGCCAGCAGCGCATACACCGGGACAGATGGCTACACCTTC

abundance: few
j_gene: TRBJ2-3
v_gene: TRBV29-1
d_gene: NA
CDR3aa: CSVDPTSLTGTDTQYF
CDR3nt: TGCAGCGTTGACCCGACAAGTCTGACAGGCACAGATACGCAGTATTTT

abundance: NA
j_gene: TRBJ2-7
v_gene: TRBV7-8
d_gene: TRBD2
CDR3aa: CASSFTPRTSGGHEQYF
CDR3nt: TGTGCCAGCAGCTTCACCCCCCGGACTAGCGGGGGCCACGAGCAGTACTTC

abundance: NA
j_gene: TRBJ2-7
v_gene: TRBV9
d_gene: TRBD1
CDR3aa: CASSGTGIHEQYF
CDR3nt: TGTGCCAGCAGCGGGACAGGGATCCACGAGCAGTACTTC

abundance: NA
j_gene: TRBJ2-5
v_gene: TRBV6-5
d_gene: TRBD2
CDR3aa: CASSYGGLAGETQYF
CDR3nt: TGTGCCAGCAGTTACGGAGGACTAGCGGGGGAGACCCAGTACTTC

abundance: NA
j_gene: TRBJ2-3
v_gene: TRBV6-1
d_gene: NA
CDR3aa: CASTGGNTQYF
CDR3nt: TGTGCCAGCACCGGGGGAAATACGCAGTATTTT

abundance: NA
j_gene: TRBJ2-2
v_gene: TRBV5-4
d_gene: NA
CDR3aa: CASLGQPNTGELFF
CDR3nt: TGTGCCAGTTTGGGACAACCGAACACCGGGGAGCTGTTTTTT

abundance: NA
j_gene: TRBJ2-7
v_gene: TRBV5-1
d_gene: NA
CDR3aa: CASSPVYSDEQYF
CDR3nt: TGCGCCAGCAGCCCCGTTTACAGTGACGAGCAGTACTTC

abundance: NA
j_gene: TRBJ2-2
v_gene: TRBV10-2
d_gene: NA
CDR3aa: CASSDRVKVGELFF
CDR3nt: TGCGCCAGCAGTGACAGGGTAAAGGTCGGGGAGCTGTTTTTT

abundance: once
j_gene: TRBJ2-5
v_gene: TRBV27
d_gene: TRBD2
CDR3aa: CASSPGLAIETQYF
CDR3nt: TGTGCCAGCAGTCCGGGACTAGCCATAGAGACCCAGTACTTC

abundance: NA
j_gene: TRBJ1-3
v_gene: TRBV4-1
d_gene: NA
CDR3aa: CASSQGQGRGNTIYF
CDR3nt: TGCGCCAGCAGCCAAGGGCAGGGGCGGGGAAACACCATATATTTT

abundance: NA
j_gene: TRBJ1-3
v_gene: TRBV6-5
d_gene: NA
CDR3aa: CASSYRDSPGNTIYF
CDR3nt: TGTGCCAGCAGTTACCGTGACAGTCCTGGAAACACCATATATTTT

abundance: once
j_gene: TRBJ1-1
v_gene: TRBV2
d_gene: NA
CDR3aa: CASSVRGGEAFF
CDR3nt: TGTGCCAGCAGTGTAAGGGGGGGGGAAGCTTTCTTT

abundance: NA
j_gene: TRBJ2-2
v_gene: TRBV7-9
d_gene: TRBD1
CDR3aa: CASSRSRGQATGELFF
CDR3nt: TGTGCCAGCAGCAGGAGTAGGGGACAGGCGACCGGGGAGCTGTTTTTT

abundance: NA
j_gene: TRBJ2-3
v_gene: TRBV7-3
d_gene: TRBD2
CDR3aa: CASSFAGGNTDTQYF
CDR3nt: TGTGCCAGCAGCTTTGCGGGGGGCAACACAGATACGCAGTATTTT